This T cell receptor (beta chain) was identified in a study of the immune and genomic landscape of osteosarcoma (dated by TCRdb to between 2020 and 2021). Some background on the complete study: The overall cohort comprised about 50 pediatric and adult patients with high-grade osteosarcoma, with a median age at diagnosis of approximately 25 years (range about 5-85). Each of a few patients provided two samples from the same tumor site. The study profiled osteosarcoma specimens with whole genome, RNA and T-cell receptor sequencing plus immunohistochemistry and reverse phase protein arrays to define immunogenic potential. The study aimed to explain the limited clinical activity of immune checkpoint inhibitors in osteosarcoma. TCR sequencing results were integrated with transcriptome, protein array and immunostaining data to characterize the osteosarcoma immunogenomic landscape. In the overall cohort, 60% of patients were male, and approximately 80% had localized disease at diagnosis. The cohort was enriched for poor-risk disease, with 73% showing unfavorable pathologic response to standard therapy and approximately 64% deceased. The research as a whole found: The clonality benchmarks were taken from external normal skin and healthy peripheral blood data instead of from matched normal tissue. TCR productive clonality was higher in the immune-hot C3 cluster than the cold C1 cluster but still low overall. Because osteosarcoma is rare and all possible samples were collected, sample size was not determined by any statistical method. Alongside the frozen tumor specimens, matched blood was collected from only a couple of patients. Overall, productive TCR clonality was low, with a mean of 0.09 and a maximum of 0.3, which suggests limited clonal expansion of T cells. In five cases, the repertoire was dominated by a single hyperexpanded clone, and fewer than 100 T-cell clonotypes were detected in all five cases.

TCR beta chain CDR3 regions were immunosequenced with the ImmunoSEQ Assay (Adaptive Biotechnologies). The original pipeline was this. TCRB rearrangements, read counts, read proportions and gene usage were exported through the ImmunoSEQ Analyzer platform. T-cell clonality was computed as 1 minus Pielou's evenness on productive rearrangements. In the clonal space homeostasis analysis, clonotypes were grouped as rare, small, medium, large or hyperexpanded (0.01 to 1 of the repertoire). TCR productive clonality was compared across immune clusters C1, C2 and C3 using the Wilcoxon rank sum test. Entries here come from immuneACCESS through TCRdb and include only in-frame sequences with V and J called. Some clones fail to appear in such tables; in the studies checked, an unresolved V gene covers under half of the shortfall, and the cause of the remainder is unknown. V, J and clone size derive from that table, while D and trimming were established from the DNA sequence. In all, the sample holds roughly 10,000 clones, and over 55% of those were seen once. The ten largest clones represent less than 20% of the sample.

The tumors sampled were post-treatment primary, local recurrence and metastasis specimens taken from patients with a poor prognosis. The CDR3 contains 18 residues, cysteine and phenylalanine counted. The retained sequence is limited to the CDR3, 54 bases, with the frame set at the first base. CDR1 is given as ENHRY and CDR2 as SYGVKD, both from the germline V gene. V is clipped by 11 bases and J by 0 bases, and the sequence between their germline boundaries is 26 bases long. In regard to this clone: Its binding antigen is unknown. Within one base of it there is no much larger clone, and no base qualities were kept.

Sequenced sample: osteosarcoma tumor tissue from the lung. This clonotype was obtained from a human donor with osteosarcoma. This chain is built from TRBV10-3 and TRBJ1-5; the D segment could be TRBD1, given 6 matching bases. DNA sequence: TGTGCCTCCGGAACCGGACAGCAACTTGACTCTAGCAATCAGCCCCAGCATTTT. Translated, this is CASGTGQQLDSSNQPQHF.